The source of this TCR beta chain is a study of regulatory T cells in long-lasting Graves disease. General study points: Examination was confined to peripheral blood, excluding thyroid tissue.

The time point: newly diagnosed GD, antithyroid drugs for less than 3 months. Generation of the TCR library employed RNA extracted from PBMCs. A volume of 8.5 to 10 milliliters of peripheral blood was collected in EDTA tubes. This clonotype was detected many times. Its antigen is unidentified. Germline values: CDR1 SNHLY, CDR2 FYNNEI. The CDR3 spans 14 residues. V lost 6 bases and J lost 8, with 16 bases in between. Researchers made TCR beta libraries by using iRepertoire HTBI primers and running Arm-PCR on CDR3 regions. TCRdb analysed the multiplex PCR reads with MiXCR anew, one entry per CDR3 protein. Here the sample spans a few hundred thousand distinct CDR3 sequences, over 15% being singletons. This sample also belongs to another study, concerning T cells in Graves' hyperthyroidism and ophthalmopathy. Per that paper: From stable hyperthyroidism, ophthalmopathy was separated by a 13 V-J model. The model made its ophthalmopathy prediction, and onset followed a median 6.5 months later.

Sequenced here: peripheral blood mononuclear cells (PBMCs), sampled at new diagnosis, from a patient treated with antithyroid drugs. This sequence was found in a man aged 35 to 55 with Graves disease. The genes are TRBV2 and TRBJ1-4; D gene unclear. The CDR3: CASSATTPGEKLFF. The CDR3 DNA sequence: TGTGCCAGCAGCGCTACGACCCCGGGGGAAAAACTGTTTTTT.